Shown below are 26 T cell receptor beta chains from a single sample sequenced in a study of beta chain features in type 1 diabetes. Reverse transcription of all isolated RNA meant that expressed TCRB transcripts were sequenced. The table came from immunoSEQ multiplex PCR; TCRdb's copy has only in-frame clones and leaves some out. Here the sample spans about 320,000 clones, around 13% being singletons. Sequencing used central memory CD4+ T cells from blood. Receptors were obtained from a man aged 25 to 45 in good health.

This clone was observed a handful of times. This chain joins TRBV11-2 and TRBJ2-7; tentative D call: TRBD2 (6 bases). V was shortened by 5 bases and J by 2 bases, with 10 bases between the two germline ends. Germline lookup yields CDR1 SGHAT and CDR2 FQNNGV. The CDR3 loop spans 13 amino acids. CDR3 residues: CASSRSGAYEQYF. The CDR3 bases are TGTGCCAGCAGCCGCTCGGGGGCCTACGAGCAGTACTTC.

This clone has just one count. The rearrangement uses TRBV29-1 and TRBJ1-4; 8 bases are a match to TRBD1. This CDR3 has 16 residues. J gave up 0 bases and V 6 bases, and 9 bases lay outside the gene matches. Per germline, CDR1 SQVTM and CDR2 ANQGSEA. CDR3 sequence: CSVGRVQGATNEKLFF. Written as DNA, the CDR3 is TGCAGCGTGGGTCGGGTACAGGGGGCAACTAATGAAAAACTGTTTTTT. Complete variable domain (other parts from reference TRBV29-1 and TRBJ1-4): SAVISQKPSRDICQRGTSLTIQCQVDSQVTMMFWYRQQPGQSLTLIATANQGSEATYESGFVIDKFPISRPNLTFSTLTVSNMSPEDSSIYLCSVGRVQGATNEKLFFGSGTQLSVL.

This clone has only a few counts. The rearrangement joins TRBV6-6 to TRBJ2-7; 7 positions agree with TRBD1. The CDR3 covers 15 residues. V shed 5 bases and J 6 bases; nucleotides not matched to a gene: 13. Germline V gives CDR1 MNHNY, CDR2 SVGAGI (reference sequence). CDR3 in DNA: TGTGCCAGCAGTCCCCTTGACAGGGCGAAATCCGAGCAGTACTTC. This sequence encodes CASSPLDRAKSEQYF.

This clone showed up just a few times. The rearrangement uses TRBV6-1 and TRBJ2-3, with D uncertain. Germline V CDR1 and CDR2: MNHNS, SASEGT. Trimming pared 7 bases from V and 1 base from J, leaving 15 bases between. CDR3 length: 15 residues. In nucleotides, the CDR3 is TGTGCCAGCACGGCGGTACGGTGGGGCACAGATACGCAGTATTTT. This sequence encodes CASTAVRWGTDTQYF.

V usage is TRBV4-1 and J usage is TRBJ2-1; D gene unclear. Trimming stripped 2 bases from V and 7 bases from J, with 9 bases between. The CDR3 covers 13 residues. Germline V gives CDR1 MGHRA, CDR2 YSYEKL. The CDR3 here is CASSQQQRNEQFF. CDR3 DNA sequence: TGCGCCAGCAGCCAACAGCAAAGGAATGAGCAGTTCTTC.

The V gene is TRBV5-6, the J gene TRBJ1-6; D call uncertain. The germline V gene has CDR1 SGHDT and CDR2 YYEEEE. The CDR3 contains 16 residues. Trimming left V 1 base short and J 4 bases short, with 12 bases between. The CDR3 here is CASSLNGEKYNSPLHF. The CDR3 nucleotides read TGTGCCAGCAGCTTGAACGGGGAGAAGTATAATTCACCCCTCCACTTT.

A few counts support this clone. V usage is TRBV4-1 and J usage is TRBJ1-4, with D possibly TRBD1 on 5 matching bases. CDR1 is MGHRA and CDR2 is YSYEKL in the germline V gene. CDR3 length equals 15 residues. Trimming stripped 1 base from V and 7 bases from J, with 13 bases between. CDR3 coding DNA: TGCGCCAGCAGCCAAGCCGGGGCTTTTGGTGAAAAACTGTTTTTT. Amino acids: CASSQAGAFGEKLFF.

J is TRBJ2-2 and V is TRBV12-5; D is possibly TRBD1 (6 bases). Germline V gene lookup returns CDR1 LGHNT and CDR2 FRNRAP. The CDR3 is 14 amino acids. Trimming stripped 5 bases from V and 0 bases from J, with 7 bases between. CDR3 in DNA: TGTGCTAGTGGTGGACAGTCGAACACCGGGGAGCTGTTTTTT. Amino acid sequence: CASGGQSNTGELFF. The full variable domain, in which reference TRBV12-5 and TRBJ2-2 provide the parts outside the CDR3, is DARVTQTPRHKVTEMGQEVTMRCQPILGHNTVFWYRQTMMQGLELLAYFRNRAPLDDSGMPKDRFSAEMPDATLATLKIQPSEPRDSAVYFCASGGQSNTGELFFGEGSRLTVL.

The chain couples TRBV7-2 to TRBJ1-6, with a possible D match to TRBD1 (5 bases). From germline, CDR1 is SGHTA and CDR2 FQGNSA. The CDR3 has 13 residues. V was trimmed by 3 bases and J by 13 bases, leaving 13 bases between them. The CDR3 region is CASSLGTQGPLHF. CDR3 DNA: TGTGCCAGCAGCTTGGGGACCCAGGGTCCCCTCCACTTT. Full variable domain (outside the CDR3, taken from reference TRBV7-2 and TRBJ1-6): GAGVSQSPSNKVTEKGKDVELRCDPISGHTALYWYRQSLGQGLEFLIYFQGNSAPDKSGLPSDRFSAERTGGSVSTLTIQRTQQEDSAVYLCASSLGTQGPLHFGNGTRLTVT.

The CDR3 region has the DNA TGCGCCAGCAGCCTAGAGTTGAACACTGAAGCTTTCTTT. Encoded protein: CASSLELNTEAFF. The chain links TRBV4-3 to TRBJ1-1; no clear D gene. The germline CDR1 and CDR2 sequences are LGHNA and YSLEER. The V and J ends lost 4 bases and 0 bases respectively, with 6 bases between them. The CDR3 totals 13 residues.

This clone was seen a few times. The CDR3 region has the DNA TGTGCCAGCAGTTATAACTATGGCTACACCTTC. Amino acids: CASSYNYGYTF. The chain joins TRBV28 to TRBJ1-2; D ambiguous. There are 11 residues in the CDR3. Per germline, CDR1 MDHEN and CDR2 SYDVKM. Trimming took 4 bases from V and 1 from J, leaving 1 base between them.

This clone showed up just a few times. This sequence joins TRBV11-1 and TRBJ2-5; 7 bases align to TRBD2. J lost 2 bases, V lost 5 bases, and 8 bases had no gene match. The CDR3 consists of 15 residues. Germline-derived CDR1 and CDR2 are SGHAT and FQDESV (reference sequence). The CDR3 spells CASSMTGLRQETQYF. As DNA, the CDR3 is TGTGCCAGCAGCATGACGGGACTACGGCAAGAGACCCAGTACTTC. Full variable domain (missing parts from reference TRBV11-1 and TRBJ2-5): EAEVAQSPRYKITEKSQAVAFWCDPISGHATLYWYRQILGQGPELLVQFQDESVVDDSQLPKDRFSAERLKGVDSTLKIQPAELGDSAMYLCASSMTGLRQETQYFGPGTRLLVL.

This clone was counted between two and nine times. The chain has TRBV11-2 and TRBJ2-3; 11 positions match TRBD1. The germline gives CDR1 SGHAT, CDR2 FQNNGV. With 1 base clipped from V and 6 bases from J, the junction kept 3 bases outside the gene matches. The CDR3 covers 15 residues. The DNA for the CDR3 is TGTGCCAGCAGCTTAGCAGGGGACAGGGGGGATACGCAGTATTTT. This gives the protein CASSLAGDRGDTQYF.

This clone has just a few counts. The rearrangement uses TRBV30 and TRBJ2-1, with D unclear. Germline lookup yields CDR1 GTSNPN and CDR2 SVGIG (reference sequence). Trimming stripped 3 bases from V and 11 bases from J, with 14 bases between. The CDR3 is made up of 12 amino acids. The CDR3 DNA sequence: TGTGCCTGGAGCGCGACGAATAAGAAGCAGTTCTTC. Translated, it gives CAWSATNKKQFF.

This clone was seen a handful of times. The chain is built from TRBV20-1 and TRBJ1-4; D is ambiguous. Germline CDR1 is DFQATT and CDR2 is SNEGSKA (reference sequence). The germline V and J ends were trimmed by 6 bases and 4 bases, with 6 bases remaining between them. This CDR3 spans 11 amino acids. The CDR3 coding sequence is TGCAGTGCCCGGAGTAATGAAAAACTGTTTTTT. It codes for CSARSNEKLFF.

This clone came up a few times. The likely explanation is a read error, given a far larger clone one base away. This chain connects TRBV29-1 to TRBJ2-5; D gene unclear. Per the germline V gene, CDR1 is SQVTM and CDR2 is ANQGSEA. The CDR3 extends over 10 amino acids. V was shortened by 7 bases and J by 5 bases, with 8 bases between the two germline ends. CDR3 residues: CSGVRETQYF. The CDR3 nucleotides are TGCAGCGGTGTCCGGGAGACCCAGTACTTC.

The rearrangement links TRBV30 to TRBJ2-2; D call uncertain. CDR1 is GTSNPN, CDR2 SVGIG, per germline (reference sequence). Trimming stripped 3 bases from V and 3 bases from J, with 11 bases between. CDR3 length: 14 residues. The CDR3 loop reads CAWRKDSYTGELFF. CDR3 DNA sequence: TGTGCCTGGAGGAAAGACTCTTACACCGGGGAGCTGTTTTTT.

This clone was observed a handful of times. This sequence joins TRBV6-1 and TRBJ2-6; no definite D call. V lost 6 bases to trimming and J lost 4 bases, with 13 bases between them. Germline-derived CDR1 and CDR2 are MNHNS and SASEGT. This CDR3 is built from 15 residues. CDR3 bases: TGTGCCAGCAGAAACCCGGGTGGAGGGGCCAACGTCCTGACTTTC. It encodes CASRNPGGGANVLTF.

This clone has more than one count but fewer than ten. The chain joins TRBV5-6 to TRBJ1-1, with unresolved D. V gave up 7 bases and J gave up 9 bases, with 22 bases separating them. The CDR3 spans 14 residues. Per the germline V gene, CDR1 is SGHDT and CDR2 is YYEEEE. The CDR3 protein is CASDAWANTRQAFF. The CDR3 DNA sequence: TGTGCCAGCGACGCTTGGGCGAACACGCGACAAGCTTTCTTT.

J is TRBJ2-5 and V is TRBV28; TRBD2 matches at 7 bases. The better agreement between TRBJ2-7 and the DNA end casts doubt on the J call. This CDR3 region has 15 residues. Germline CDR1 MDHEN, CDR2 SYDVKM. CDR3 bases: TGTGCCAGCAGTGCCCTAGCGGCCCACTCCTACGAGCAGTACTTC. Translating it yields CASSALAAHSYEQYF.

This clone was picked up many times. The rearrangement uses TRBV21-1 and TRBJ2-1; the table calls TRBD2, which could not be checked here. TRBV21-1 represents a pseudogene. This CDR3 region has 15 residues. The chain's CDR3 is CASSKEPSRDNEQFF. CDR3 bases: TGTGCCAGCAGCAAAGAACCCTCCCGGGACAATGAGCAGTTCTTC.

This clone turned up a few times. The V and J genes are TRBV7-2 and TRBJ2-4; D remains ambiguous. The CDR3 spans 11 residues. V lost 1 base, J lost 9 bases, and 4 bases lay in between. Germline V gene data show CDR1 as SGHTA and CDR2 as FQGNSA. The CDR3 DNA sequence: TGTGCCAGCAGCTTAGGGATCATTCAGTACTTC. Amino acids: CASSLGIIQYF.

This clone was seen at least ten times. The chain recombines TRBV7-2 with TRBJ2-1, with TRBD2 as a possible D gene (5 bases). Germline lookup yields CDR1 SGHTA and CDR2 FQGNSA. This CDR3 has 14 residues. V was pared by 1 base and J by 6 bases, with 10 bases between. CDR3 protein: CASSLVSSSNEQFF. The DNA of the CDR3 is TGTGCCAGCAGCTTAGTGTCTAGCTCCAATGAGCAGTTCTTC.

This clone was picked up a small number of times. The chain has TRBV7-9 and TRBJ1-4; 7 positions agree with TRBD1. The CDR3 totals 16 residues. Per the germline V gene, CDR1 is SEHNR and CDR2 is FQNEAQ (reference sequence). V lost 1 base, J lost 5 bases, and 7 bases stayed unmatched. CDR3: CASSLVAQGQNEKLFF. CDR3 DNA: TGTGCCAGCAGCTTAGTTGCACAGGGACAGAATGAAAAACTGTTTTTT.

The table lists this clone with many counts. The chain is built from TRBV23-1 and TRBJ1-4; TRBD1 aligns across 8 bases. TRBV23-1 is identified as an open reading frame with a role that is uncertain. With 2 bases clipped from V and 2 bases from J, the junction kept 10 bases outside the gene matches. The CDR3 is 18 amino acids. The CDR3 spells CASSQGQGPFATNEKLFF. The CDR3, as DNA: TGCGCCAGCAGTCAAGGACAGGGTCCCTTTGCGACTAATGAAAAACTGTTTTTT.

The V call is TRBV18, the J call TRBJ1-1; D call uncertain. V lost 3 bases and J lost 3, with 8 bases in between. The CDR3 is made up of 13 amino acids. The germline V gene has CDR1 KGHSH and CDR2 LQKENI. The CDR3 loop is CASSPMGDTEAFF. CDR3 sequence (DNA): TGTGCCAGCTCACCGATGGGAGACACTGAAGCTTTCTTT. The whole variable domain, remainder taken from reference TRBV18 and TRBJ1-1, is NAGVMQNPRHLVRRRGQEARLRCSPMKGHSHVYWYRQLPEEGLKFMVYLQKENIIDESGMPKERFSAEFPKEGPSILRIQQVVRGDSAAYFCASSPMGDTEAFFGQGTRLTVV.